This passage covers 20 T cell receptor beta chains from one sample sequenced in a study of metastatic and nonmetastatic thyroid tumors. No treatment of any kind had been given to any patient before thyroid surgery. Using MiXCR, TCRdb reanalyzed the PCR reads. The sample carries about 14,000 clones, roughly 29% recorded once. Input material: tumor tissue. Every receptor here comes from a female donor with papillary thyroid cancer or a benign thyroid nodule (not recorded which). Some clones in this sample may be carry-over from other donors' samples.

The chain uses TRBV6-5 and TRBJ2-7, with 7 nucleotides matching TRBD2. V trimming: 4 bases; J trimming: 0 bases; junction bases outside the gene matches: 9. This CDR3 is 16 amino acids long. Germline assignment: CDR1 MNHEY and CDR2 SVGAGI. The CDR3 here is CASSLDLAEGSYEQYF. The CDR3 bases are TGTGCCAGCAGTTTAGATCTAGCGGAAGGCTCCTACGAGCAGTACTTC.

There are many counts of this clone. V usage is TRBV5-1 and J usage is TRBJ2-5, with D perhaps matching TRBD2 (5 bases). The germline CDR1 and CDR2 sequences are SGHRS and YFSETQ. V shed 4 bases and J shed 1 base, with 11 bases lying between them. There are 14 residues in the CDR3. This CDR3 reads CASSPAVPQETQYF. CDR3 in DNA: TGCGCCAGCAGCCCAGCGGTTCCCCAAGAGACCCAGTACTTC.

The chain has TRBV2 and TRBJ2-7; unclear D gene. CDR3 length: 15 amino acids. Germline V gene lookup returns CDR1 SNHLY and CDR2 FYNNEI. V gave up 0 bases and J gave up 5 bases, with 14 bases separating them. CDR3: CASSEARRTADEQYF. CDR3 nucleotides: TGTGCCAGCAGTGAAGCGCGAAGGACGGCAGACGAGCAGTACTTC. Drawing the rest from reference TRBV2 and TRBJ2-7, the complete variable domain is EPEVTQTPSHQVTQMGQEVILRCVPISNHLYFYWYRQILGQKVEFLVSFYNNEISEKSEIFDDQFSVERPDGSNFTLKIRSTKLEDSAMYFCASSEARRTADEQYFGPGTRLTVT.

This chain connects TRBV6-4 to TRBJ2-1; TRBD2 is a possible D gene (6 bases). V lost 8 bases, J lost 6 bases, and 23 bases lay in between. The CDR3 runs 16 residues. Looked up from germline, CDR1 is MRHNA and CDR2 is SNTAGT. CDR3 in DNA: TGTGCCAGCCGCCTAGTAGCTGGAGGGCCGGCCAATGAGCAGTTCTTC. It yields the protein CASRLVAGGPANEQFF.

In this sample, this clone turned up many times. Germline is not matched at one junction end, which may reflect a read error. Other DNA sequences in this specimen translate into the identical CDR3. V and J are TRBV2 and TRBJ1-2, with D tentatively TRBD1 (5 bases). The germline gives CDR1 SNHLY, CDR2 FYNNEI. The CDR3 runs to 14 residues. DNA for the CDR3: TGCGCCAGCAGTGAAATACAGGATTCCTATGGCTACACCTTC. Protein product: CASSEIQDSYGYTF.

J is TRBJ1-2 and V is TRBV24-1, with D maybe TRBD1 (5 bases). Trimming removed 5 bases from V and 4 bases from J, with 10 bases in between. Germline V gene lookup returns CDR1 KGHDR and CDR2 SFDVKD. This CDR3 spans 13 amino acids. The CDR3 region is CATSGGGAYGYTF. The CDR3 nucleotides are TGTGCCACCAGTGGGGGAGGGGCCTATGGCTACACCTTC.

This chain connects TRBV12-3 or TRBV12-4 to TRBJ2-7, with 9 bases matching TRBD2. The junction had 18 bases not matched to a gene; V was cut back by 3 bases and J by 3 bases. The CDR3 covers 19 residues. The CDR3 region is CASSFNSGSPPTYYYEQYF. Written as DNA, the CDR3 is TGTGCCAGCAGTTTCAATAGCGGGAGTCCCCCGACATACTACTACGAGCAGTACTTC.

V and J are TRBV20-1 and TRBJ2-7; D may be TRBD1 (5 bases). Germline assignment: CDR1 DFQATT and CDR2 SNEGSKA (reference sequence). Trimming removed 6 bases at V and 2 bases at J, with 14 bases between. The CDR3 runs 13 residues. The CDR3 DNA follows: TGCAGTGCGGAACGCAGGGTGCCCTACGAGCAGTACTTC. Amino acid sequence: CSAERRVPYEQYF.

This clone is medium-sized by share. The genes are TRBV27 and TRBJ2-1, with 7 bases identical to TRBD2. J was trimmed by 6 bases and V by 7 bases; bases with no gene match: 15. The CDR3 is 16 amino acids. From germline, CDR1 is MNHEY and CDR2 SMNVEV (reference sequence). In DNA form, the CDR3 reads TGTGCCAGCATGAGTGCTCGCGGGAGAAGAGGCAATGAGCAGTTCTTC. As protein: CASMSARGRRGNEQFF.

This clone was counted between two and nine times. The V and J genes are TRBV27 and TRBJ1-2; D possibly corresponds to TRBD1 (6 bases). Trimming took 6 bases from V and 6 from J, leaving 26 bases between them. The CDR3 is 17 amino acids. The germline CDR1 and CDR2 sequences are MNHEY and SMNVEV (reference sequence). DNA of the CDR3: TGTGCCAGCAGCTACCGGGACACGGACTCTAGGATGCATGGCTACACCTTC. Its translation is CASSYRDTDSRMHGYTF.

V is TRBV28 and J is TRBJ2-7; D tentatively reads TRBD1 or TRBD2 (5 bases each). Trimming left V 6 bases short and J 2 bases short, with 11 bases between. The CDR3 consists of 13 residues. Germline V gene sequence: CDR1 MDHEN, CDR2 SYDVKM. CDR3 loop: CASRSGGPYEQYF. The DNA for the CDR3 is TGTGCCAGCAGGTCTGGGGGACCCTACGAGCAGTACTTC.

In this sample, this clone turned up many times. CDR3 in amino acids: CASSPPSRGSNTEAFF. As DNA, the CDR3 is TGTGCCAGCTCACCGCCCTCGCGGGGATCAAACACTGAAGCTTTCTTT. The J gene is TRBJ1-1, the V gene TRBV18; D gene ambiguous. There are 16 residues in the CDR3. Trimming stripped 3 bases from V and 2 bases from J, with 16 bases between. Per germline, CDR1 KGHSH and CDR2 LQKENI.

This clone was recorded many times. The chain couples TRBV5-5 to TRBJ1-3, with D possibly being TRBD1 (5 bases). CDR1 is SGHKS and CDR2 is YYEKEE in the germline V gene (reference sequence). There are 16 residues in the CDR3. Trimming stripped 0 bases from V and 0 bases from J, with 10 bases between. Here the CDR3 DNA reads TGTGCCAGCAGCTTGGTTCGACAGAGCTCTGGAAACACCATATATTTT. It translates to CASSLVRQSSGNTIYF.

The CDR3: CSASKGEGFLEQYF. Here the CDR3 DNA reads TGCAGTGCGAGCAAGGGTGAAGGCTTTCTCGAGCAGTACTTC. This sequence joins TRBV20-1 and TRBJ2-7; D call uncertain. V lost 6 bases, J lost 6 bases, and 21 bases lay in between. Per germline, CDR1 DFQATT and CDR2 SNEGSKA (reference sequence). The CDR3 runs 14 residues.

The J gene is TRBJ2-7, the V gene TRBV5-1; 10 bases fit TRBD1. V lost 0 bases to trimming and J lost 3 bases; unmatched junction nucleotides: 6. Germline CDR1 and CDR2: SGHRS and YFSETQ. CDR3 length: 16 amino acids. CDR3 sequence: CASSLGWGQGRYEQYF. CDR3 nucleotide sequence: TGCGCCAGCAGCTTGGGGTGGGGACAGGGGCGCTACGAGCAGTACTTC.

The sample holds many counts of this clone. The chain is built from TRBV10-3 and TRBJ2-3; D gene ambiguous. Germline CDR1 ENHRY, CDR2 SYGVKD. V was shortened by 3 bases and J by 7 bases, with 11 bases between the two germline ends. The CDR3 consists of 13 residues. CDR3 protein: CAISDFDSNTQYF. CDR3 nucleotides: TGTGCCATCAGTGATTTCGACTCCAATACGCAGTATTTT.

The chain uses TRBV7-2 and TRBJ2-7; 9 nucleotides match TRBD1. J gave up 4 bases and V 5 bases, and 9 bases lay outside the gene matches. The CDR3 is 15 amino acids. Germline lookup yields CDR1 SGHTA and CDR2 FQGNSA. CDR3 residues: CASSPRDRVAYEQYF. The DNA for the CDR3 is TGTGCCAGCAGCCCACGGGACAGGGTGGCGTACGAGCAGTACTTC.

The chain joins TRBV7-8 to TRBJ1-2; TRBD1 might be the D (6 bases). The CDR3 spans 15 residues. Trimming shortened V by 5 bases and J by 0 bases, and 13 bases separated the two germline ends. The germline CDR1 and CDR2 sequences are SGHVS and FQNEAQ. The CDR3 DNA reads as TGTGCCAGCAGCGCCTACAGGGTTGCTAACTATGGCTACACCTTC. Translating it yields CASSAYRVANYGYTF.

At least ten counts were recorded for this clone. The chain uses TRBV10-3 and TRBJ2-7, with D possibly matching TRBD1 (6 bases). This CDR3 spans 14 amino acids. In germline, CDR1 is ENHRY, CDR2 SYGVKD. V lost 10 bases, J lost 3 bases, and 19 bases lay in between. DNA of the CDR3: TGTGCCACCTTACGACAGGAGAAACTCTACGAGCAGTACTTC. Its translation is CATLRQEKLYEQYF.

By share, this clone ranks as medium-sized. The J gene is TRBJ2-3, the V gene TRBV5-1, with 7 bases identical to TRBD1. This CDR3 comprises 15 residues. The J segment lost 0 bases and the V segment lost 3 bases, leaving 4 bases of the junction unmatched. Germline CDR1 and CDR2: SGHRS and YFSETQ. The DNA of the CDR3 is TGCGCCAGCAGCTGGGGACAGTATAGCACAGATACGCAGTATTTT. Residues: CASSWGQYSTDTQYF. Based on the CDR3 plus reference TRBV5-1 and TRBJ2-3, the full variable domain is KAGVTQTPRYLIKTRGQQVTLSCSPISGHRSVSWYQQTPGQGLQFLFEYFSETQRNKGNFPGRFSGRQFSNSRSEMNVSTLELGDSALYLCASSWGQYSTDTQYFGPGTRLTVL.